This T cell receptor (beta chain) was sequenced during a study of cytomegalovirus exposure and HLA in healthy donors. It was healthy bone marrow donors who served as donors. Vbeta (60) and Jbeta (13) primers were used in the PCR. TCRdb keeps only in-frame clones here, not all; method: immunoSEQ multiplex PCR. The repertoire includes roughly 90,000 clones, around four fifths of them detected once, and 3% to 4% sits in the top ten. This CDR3 comprises 14 residues. Trimming took 5 bases from V and 6 from J; bases not matched to a gene: 5. The V gene's germline CDR1 is SEHNR and CDR2 FQNEAQ (reference sequence).

This chain uses TRBV7-9 with TRBJ1-4; 8 bases match TRBD1. The sequence derives from a man aged 25-40 years in good health and CMV-seropositive. Sequenced sample: PBMCs. CDR3 bases: TGTGCCAGCAGCCCGGACAGGGATGATGAAAAACTGTTTTTT. Protein sequence: CASSPDRDDEKLFF. The full variable domain, with the rest looked up from reference TRBV7-9 and TRBJ1-4, is DTGVSQNPRHKITKRGQNVTFRCDPISEHNRLYWYRQTLGQGPEFLTYFQNEAQLEKSRLLSDRFSAERPKGSFSTLEIQRTEQGDSAMYLCASSPDRDDEKLFFGSGTQLSVL.